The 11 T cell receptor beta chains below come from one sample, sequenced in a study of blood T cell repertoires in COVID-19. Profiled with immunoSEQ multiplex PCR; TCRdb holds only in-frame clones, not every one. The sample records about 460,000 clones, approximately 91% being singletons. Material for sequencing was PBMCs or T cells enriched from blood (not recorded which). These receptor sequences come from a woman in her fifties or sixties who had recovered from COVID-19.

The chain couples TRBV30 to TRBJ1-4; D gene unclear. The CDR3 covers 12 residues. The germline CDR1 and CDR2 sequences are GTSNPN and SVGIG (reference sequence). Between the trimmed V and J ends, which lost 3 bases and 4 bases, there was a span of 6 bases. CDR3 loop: CAWSGVNEKLFF. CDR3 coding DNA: TGTGCCTGGAGCGGGGTTAATGAAAAACTGTTTTTT.

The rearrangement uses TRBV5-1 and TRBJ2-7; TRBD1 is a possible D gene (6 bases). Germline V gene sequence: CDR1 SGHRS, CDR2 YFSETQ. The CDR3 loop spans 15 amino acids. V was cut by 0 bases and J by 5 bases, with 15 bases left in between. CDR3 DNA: TGCGCCAGCAGCTTGGAAGGGGGTAAGATAGACGAGCAGTACGTC. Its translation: CASSLEGGKIDEQYV.

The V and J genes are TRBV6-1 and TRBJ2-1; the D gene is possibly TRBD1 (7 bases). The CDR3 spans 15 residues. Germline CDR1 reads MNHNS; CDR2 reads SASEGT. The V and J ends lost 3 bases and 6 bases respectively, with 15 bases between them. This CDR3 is CASSDPPGGLNEQFF. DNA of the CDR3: TGTGCCAGCAGTGACCCCCCAGGGGGGCTCAATGAGCAGTTCTTC.

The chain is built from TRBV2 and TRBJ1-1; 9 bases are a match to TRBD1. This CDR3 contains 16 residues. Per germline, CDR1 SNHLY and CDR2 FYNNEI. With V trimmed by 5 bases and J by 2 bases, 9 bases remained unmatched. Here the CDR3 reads CASSSGTGRSNTEAFF. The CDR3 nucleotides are TGTGCCAGCAGTTCCGGGACAGGGAGGTCAAACACTGAAGCTTTCTTT.

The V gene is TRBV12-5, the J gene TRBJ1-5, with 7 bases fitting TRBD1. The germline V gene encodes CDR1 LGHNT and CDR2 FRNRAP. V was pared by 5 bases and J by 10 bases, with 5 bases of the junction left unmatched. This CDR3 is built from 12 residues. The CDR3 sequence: CASGPGGGPQHF. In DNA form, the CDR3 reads TGTGCTAGTGGTCCAGGGGGAGGCCCCCAGCATTTT.

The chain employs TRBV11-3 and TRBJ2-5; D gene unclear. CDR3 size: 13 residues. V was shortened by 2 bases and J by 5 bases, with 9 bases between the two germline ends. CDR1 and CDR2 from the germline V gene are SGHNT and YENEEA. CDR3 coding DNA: TGTGCCAGCAGCTTATCGGGTAGGGAGACCCAGTACTTC. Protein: CASSLSGRETQYF. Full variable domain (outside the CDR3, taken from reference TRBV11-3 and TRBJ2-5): EAGVVQSPRYKIIEKKQPVAFWCNPISGHNTLYWYLQNLGQGPELLIRYENEEAVDDSQLPKDRFSAERLKGVDSTLKIQPAELGDSAVYLCASSLSGRETQYFGPGTRLLVL.

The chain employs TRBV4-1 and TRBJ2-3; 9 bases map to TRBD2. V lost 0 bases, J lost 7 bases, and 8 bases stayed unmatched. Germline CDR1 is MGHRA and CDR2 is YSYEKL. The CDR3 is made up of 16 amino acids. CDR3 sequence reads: CASSQDPASGTYTQYF. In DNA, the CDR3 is TGCGCCAGCAGCCAAGATCCGGCTAGCGGGACATATACGCAGTATTTT.

For the CDR3, the DNA is TGTGCCAGCAGCGTAGATGGGACAGGGGAGAAGAAGACCCAGTACTTC. Its translation is CASSVDGTGEKKTQYF. This sequence joins TRBV9 and TRBJ2-5, with 10 bases matching TRBD1. V dropped 0 bases and J dropped 6; count of bases not matched to a gene: 8. Looked up from germline, CDR1 is SGDLS and CDR2 is YYNGEE. The CDR3 is made up of 16 amino acids.

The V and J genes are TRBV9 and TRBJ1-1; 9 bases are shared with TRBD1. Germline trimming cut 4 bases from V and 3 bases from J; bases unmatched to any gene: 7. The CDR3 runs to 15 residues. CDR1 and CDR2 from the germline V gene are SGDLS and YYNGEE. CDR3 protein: CASSPRQGGYTEAFF. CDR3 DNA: TGTGCCAGCAGCCCGCGACAGGGGGGATACACTGAAGCTTTCTTT. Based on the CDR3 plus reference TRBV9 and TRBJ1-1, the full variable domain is DSGVTQTPKHLITATGQRVTLRCSPRSGDLSVYWYQQSLDQGLQFLIQYYNGEERAKGNILERFSAQQFPDLHSELNLSSLELGDSALYFCASSPRQGGYTEAFFGQGTRLTVV.

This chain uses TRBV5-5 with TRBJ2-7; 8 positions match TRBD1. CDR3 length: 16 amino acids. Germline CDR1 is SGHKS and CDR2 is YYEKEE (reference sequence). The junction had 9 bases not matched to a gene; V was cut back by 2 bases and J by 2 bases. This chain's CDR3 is CASSLLEQGDPYEQYF. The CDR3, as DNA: TGTGCCAGCAGCTTACTCGAACAGGGGGACCCCTACGAGCAGTACTTC.

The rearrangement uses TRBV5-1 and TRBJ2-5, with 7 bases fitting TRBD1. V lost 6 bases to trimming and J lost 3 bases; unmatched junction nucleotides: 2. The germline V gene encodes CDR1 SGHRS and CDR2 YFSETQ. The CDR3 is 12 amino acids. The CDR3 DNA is TGCGCCAGCATAGGGGGCGAAGAGACCCAGTACTTC. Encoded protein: CASIGGEETQYF.